Presented here are 21 T cell receptor beta chains from one specimen sequenced in a study of T cell responses to AZD1222 COVID-19 vaccine. Only in-frame clones appear in the TCRdb table, and some are missing; sequencing was by immunoSEQ multiplex PCR. The data contain 66,000 or so clones, roughly 87% of them singletons. The sample in question was peripheral blood, obtained on day 0 of AZD1222 vaccination. The source of these receptors is an adult in good health.

CDR3 residues: CASTMTGNYGYTF. The DNA of the CDR3 is TGTGCCAGCACAATGACAGGGAACTATGGCTACACCTTC. The rearrangement joins TRBV12-3 or TRBV12-4 to TRBJ1-2; 7 nucleotides match TRBD1. V lost 7 bases, J lost 2 bases, and 4 bases stayed unmatched. This CDR3 region has 13 residues.

The chain is built from TRBV29-1 and TRBJ2-7; 10 nucleotides line up with TRBD1. This CDR3 comprises 13 residues. The germline gives CDR1 SQVTM, CDR2 ANQGSEA. The V segment lost 7 bases and the J segment 7 bases; nucleotides outside the gene matches: 10. The CDR3 sequence is CSGVTGGAGEQYF. As DNA, the CDR3 is TGCAGCGGTGTGACAGGGGGCGCGGGTGAGCAGTACTTC.

For the CDR3, the DNA is TGTGCCATGCAACAAGGACAGAGCACAGATACGCAGTATTTT. It yields the protein CAMQQGQSTDTQYF. The rearrangement links TRBV2 to TRBJ2-3, with D perhaps matching TRBD1 (6 bases). The germline V gene has CDR1 SNHLY and CDR2 FYNNEI. The V gene lost 10 bases and the J gene lost 0 bases, with 14 bases spanning the gap. This CDR3 spans 14 amino acids.

The rearrangement uses TRBV6-2 or TRBV6-3 and TRBJ1-1; maybe TRBD1 (5 bases). Per the germline V gene, CDR1 is MNHEY and CDR2 is SVGEGT. Trimming left V 2 bases short and J 8 bases short, with 12 bases between. The CDR3 covers 13 residues. The CDR3 sequence is CASSYGQGGEAFF. The CDR3 nucleotides read TGTGCCAGCAGTTACGGCCAGGGCGGCGAAGCTTTCTTT.

The V call is TRBV20-1, the J call TRBJ2-1, with 9 bases lining up with TRBD2. V shed 3 bases and J 9 bases; nucleotides not matched to a gene: 9. The CDR3 runs to 14 residues. CDR1 is DFQATT and CDR2 is SNEGSKA in the germline V gene (reference sequence). The CDR3 DNA sequence: TGCAGTGCTAGTAGGTTAGCGGGGGTTAGTGAGCAGTTCTTC. Amino acids: CSASRLAGVSEQFF.

The J gene is TRBJ1-1, the V gene TRBV11-3, with D tentatively TRBD1 (5 bases). V was shortened by 4 bases and J by 6 bases, with 24 bases between the two germline ends. CDR1 SGHNT and CDR2 YENEEA come from the germline V gene. There are 17 residues in the CDR3. Written as DNA, the CDR3 is TGTGCCAGCAGCTCCTCCTCCGGGGGAGTTTCCCTCGCTGAAGCTTTCTTT. This codes for CASSSSSGGVSLAEAFF.

This chain links TRBV6-2 or TRBV6-3 with TRBJ2-1; weak D call: TRBD1 (5 bases). Germline CDR1 reads MNHEY; CDR2 reads SVGEGT. This CDR3 is 15 amino acids long. V lost 2 bases, J lost 2 bases, and 10 bases lay in between. CDR3 loop: CASSYRTRPYNEQFF. DNA for the CDR3: TGTGCCAGCAGTTACAGGACACGGCCCTACAATGAGCAGTTCTTC.

The chain links TRBV7-2 to TRBJ1-2; no clear D gene. The germline V gene encodes CDR1 SGHTA and CDR2 FQGNSA. The length of the CDR3 is 13 residues. Trimming cost V 0 bases and J 7 bases, with 9 bases left between them. CDR3 in DNA: TGTGCCAGCAGCTTAGCTGGGTCTGGTGGCTACACCTTC. Translating gives CASSLAGSGGYTF.

The gene calls are TRBV10-2 and TRBJ2-7; 10 positions agree with TRBD2. The CDR3 extends over 14 amino acids. Trimming took 5 bases from V and 2 from J; bases not matched to a gene: 3. Germline lookup yields CDR1 WSHSY and CDR2 SAAADI. The CDR3, as DNA: TGCGCCAGCAGTCTAGCGGGAGTCCCCTACGAGCAGTACTTC. This codes for CASSLAGVPYEQYF.

The rearrangement joins TRBV5-1 to TRBJ1-4; tentatively, D is TRBD1 (5 bases). The CDR3 runs to 15 residues. The V end lost 9 bases, the J end lost 2 bases, and 17 bases lay between the germline ends. Germline values: CDR1 SGHRS, CDR2 YFSETQ. The CDR3 is CATRQLPGTNEKLFF. Here the CDR3 DNA reads TGCGCCACACGACAGCTCCCTGGGACTAATGAAAAACTGTTTTTT.

V gene TRBV28 combines with J gene TRBJ1-3; D is unclear. This CDR3 comprises 16 residues. V lost 0 bases to trimming and J lost 2 bases, with 11 bases between them. CDR1 and CDR2 (germline): MDHEN, SYDVKM. For the CDR3, the DNA is TGTGCCAGCAGTTTATGGGGCCAGGAAGCTGGAAACACCATATATTTT. Amino acids: CASSLWGQEAGNTIYF.

CDR3 in DNA: TGTGCCAGTAGTTTAAACCCGGGACAGGCAGGGTTCTTGGCTTTCTTT. Residues: CASSLNPGQAGFLAFF. The genes are TRBV19 and TRBJ1-1; 8 positions agree with TRBD1. Unmatched junction bases numbered 19, after V lost 5 bases and J lost 11 bases. The germline gives CDR1 LNHDA, CDR2 SQIVND (reference sequence). CDR3 length: 16 amino acids.

The V gene is TRBV7-9, the J gene TRBJ2-3, with TRBD1 identical over 8 bases. This CDR3 spans 15 amino acids. Losses at the gene ends were 5 bases for V and 1 base for J; bases not matched to a gene: 5. Germline V gives CDR1 SEHNR, CDR2 FQNEAQ (reference sequence). The CDR3 coding sequence is TGTGCCAGCAGCGGAGGACAGGGAGGCACAGATACGCAGTATTTT. It encodes CASSGGQGGTDTQYF. The variable domain in full, with the rest retrieved from reference TRBV7-9 and TRBJ2-3, is DTGVSQNPRHKITKRGQNVTFRCDPISEHNRLYWYRQTLGQGPEFLTYFQNEAQLEKSRLLSDRFSAERPKGSFSTLEIQRTEQGDSAMYLCASSGGQGGTDTQYFGPGTRLTVL.

CDR3 nucleotide sequence: TGCGCCAGCAGCCATGAAACCCGGGACACCGGGGAGCTGTTTTTT. Translated, it gives CASSHETRDTGELFF. The rearrangement joins TRBV4-1 to TRBJ2-2; D gene uncertain. Looked up from germline, CDR1 is MGHRA and CDR2 is YSYEKL. The CDR3 length is 15 residues. V lost 3 bases, J lost 3 bases, and 11 bases lay in between.

The chain combines TRBV6-5 with TRBJ1-1; D is unclear. Germline values: CDR1 MNHEY, CDR2 SVGAGI. V was shortened by 2 bases and J by 0 bases, with 10 bases between the two germline ends. The CDR3 contains 15 residues. CDR3 DNA sequence: TGTGCCAGCAGTTACCTAGCAGGTATGAACACTGAAGCTTTCTTT. As protein: CASSYLAGMNTEAFF.

This chain links TRBV7-9 with TRBJ2-7, with no clear D. V gave up 5 bases and J gave up 10 bases, with 21 bases separating them. CDR3 length: 14 amino acids. Germline V gives CDR1 SEHNR, CDR2 FQNEAQ (reference sequence). CDR3 sequence reads: CASSPQLTPQHQYF. The CDR3 DNA reads as TGTGCCAGCAGCCCACAACTAACCCCGCAGCACCAGTACTTC.

The table lists this clone with a count of one. The chain is built from TRBV7-9 and TRBJ1-5; 7 bases agree with TRBD1. V shed 6 bases, J shed 5 bases, and the junction held 7 bases outside the gene matches. The CDR3 runs 14 residues. CDR1 and CDR2 (germline): SEHNR, FQNEAQ (reference sequence). CDR3 sequence (DNA): TGTGCCAGCAGTCCAACCACAGGGGATCAGCCCCAGCATTTT. Its translation: CASSPTTGDQPQHF.

This clone was counted a single time. The V and J genes are TRBV27 and TRBJ1-6; D not resolved. Germline V lookup: CDR1 MNHEY, CDR2 SMNVEV (reference sequence). The CDR3 contains 18 residues. Trimming left V 1 base short and J 5 bases short, with 18 bases between. The CDR3 coding sequence is TGTGCCAGCAGTTTATACTACCCAGGAGGAGTTGATAATTCACCCCTCCACTTT. Its translation: CASSLYYPGGVDNSPLHF.

This chain uses TRBV6-4 with TRBJ1-2; 8 bases map to TRBD1. CDR3 length equals 15 residues. Trimming took 5 bases from V and 0 from J; bases not matched to a gene: 5. In germline, CDR1 is MRHNA, CDR2 SNTAGT. The CDR3 here is CASSTGTGPNYGYTF. DNA of the CDR3: TGTGCCAGCAGTACCGGGACAGGTCCTAACTATGGCTACACCTTC.

The chain joins TRBV13 to TRBJ2-1; a possible D gene is TRBD1 (5 bases). V gave up 0 bases and J gave up 4 bases, with 10 bases separating them. The CDR3 extends over 15 amino acids. Germline V lookup: CDR1 PRHDT, CDR2 FYEKMQ (reference sequence). In DNA, the CDR3 is TGTGCCAGCAGCTTAGGGGGGCTCTATTACAATGAGCAGTTCTTC. This gives the protein CASSLGGLYYNEQFF.

V is TRBV27 and J is TRBJ1-1; no clear D gene. V was cut by 5 bases and J by 3 bases, with 10 bases left in between. Germline V CDR1 and CDR2: MNHEY, SMNVEV (reference sequence). The CDR3 has 13 amino acids. The DNA for the CDR3 is TGTGCCAGCAGTCCGGGATTGGACACTGAAGCTTTCTTT. It codes for CASSPGLDTEAFF.